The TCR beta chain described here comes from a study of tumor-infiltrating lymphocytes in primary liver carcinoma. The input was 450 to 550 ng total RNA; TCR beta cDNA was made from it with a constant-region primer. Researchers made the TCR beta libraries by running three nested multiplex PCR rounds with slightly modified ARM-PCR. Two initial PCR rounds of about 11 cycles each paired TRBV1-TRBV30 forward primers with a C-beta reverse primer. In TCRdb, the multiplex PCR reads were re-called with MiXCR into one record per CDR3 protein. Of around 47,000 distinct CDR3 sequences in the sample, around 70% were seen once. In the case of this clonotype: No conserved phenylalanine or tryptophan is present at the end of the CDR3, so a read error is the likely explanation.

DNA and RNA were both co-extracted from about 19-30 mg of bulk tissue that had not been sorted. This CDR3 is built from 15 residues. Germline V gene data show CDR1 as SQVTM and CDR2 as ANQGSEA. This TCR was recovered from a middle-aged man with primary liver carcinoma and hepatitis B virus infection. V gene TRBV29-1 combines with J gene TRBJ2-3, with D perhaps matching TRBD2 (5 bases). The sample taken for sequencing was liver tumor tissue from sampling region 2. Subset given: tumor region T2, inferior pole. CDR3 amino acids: CGVEGAAGITDTQYS. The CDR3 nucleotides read TGCGGCGTTGAGGGCGCGGCCGGCATCACAGATACGCAGTATTCT.